Below, 29 T cell receptor beta chains from the same sample are listed, as sequenced in a study of human T cells and chemical hapten exposure (dated by TCRdb to 2020 to 2022). The protocol used for the library was RACE. Sequencing was carried out with a NextSeq 500. The raw public reads went through TCRdb reprocessing: fastp at Q25, MiXCR clone calling, in-frame beta chains kept. Duplicate CDR3 protein sequences are folded into a single record with the most common DNA and genes. A total of over 50,000 distinct CDR3 sequences appear in this sample, 9.5% to 10% of them only once. The ten biggest clones cover roughly 9% of the sample. What the time point label conveys for this sample: pre-sensitization, week 0. What this sample's treatment or condition label stands for: therapeutic diphenylcyclopropenone sensitization with weekly scalp DPC. Total RNA was isolated from unfractionated whole blood collected in Tempus Blood RNA tubes.

The input for sequencing was whole blood, taken in connection with sensitization to the hapten diphenylcyclopropenone (DPC). All receptors come from a woman younger than 45 with alopecia areata. Some clones in this sample may be carry-over from other donors' samples.

This clonotype was seen only a few times. This chain uses TRBV28 with TRBJ1-1; 7 bases fit TRBD1. The V gene end was trimmed by 2 bases and the J gene end by 5 bases; junction bases not matched to a gene: 14. CDR3 length: 17 residues. CDR1 is MDHEN, CDR2 SYDVKM, per germline. The CDR3 DNA reads as TGTGCCAGCAGTTTAGGGGACAGCAGGGCTAGTAGGACTGAAGCTTTCTTT. This translates into CASSLGDSRASRTEAFF.

This chain connects TRBV29-1 to TRBJ1-1; maybe TRBD1 (5 bases). The CDR3 runs to 13 residues. Trimming shortened V by 1 base and J by 5 bases, and 11 bases separated the two germline ends. Germline loops: CDR1 SQVTM, CDR2 ANQGSEA. CDR3 nucleotides: TGCAGCGTTGAAGTAACAGGTGGGACTGAAGCTTTCTTT. This codes for CSVEVTGGTEAFF. The variable domain in full, with the rest retrieved from reference TRBV29-1 and TRBJ1-1, is SAVISQKPSRDICQRGTSLTIQCQVDSQVTMMFWYRQQPGQSLTLIATANQGSEATYESGFVIDKFPISRPNLTFSTLTVSNMSPEDSSIYLCSVEVTGGTEAFFGQGTRLTVV.

The gene calls are TRBV5-1 and TRBJ2-1; TRBD1 matches at 9 bases. Germline lookup yields CDR1 SGHRS and CDR2 YFSETQ. J lost 4 bases, V lost 5 bases, and 7 bases had no gene match. The CDR3 covers 15 residues. DNA of the CDR3: TGCGCCAGCAGTCCCGACAGGGGGAGTTACAATGAGCAGTTCTTC. Translating it yields CASSPDRGSYNEQFF.

This clonotype was counted at least ten times. The chain couples TRBV12-3 or TRBV12-4 to TRBJ1-6, with D hard to call. The germline V and J ends were trimmed by 6 bases and 8 bases, with 8 bases remaining between them. The CDR3 totals 12 residues. DNA of the CDR3: TGTGCCAGCAGCCCTGTTGATTCACCCCTCCACTTT. Its protein is CASSPVDSPLHF.

The chain is built from TRBV20-1 and TRBJ1-5; D perhaps matches TRBD1 (6 bases). Germline CDR1 and CDR2: DFQATT and SNEGSKA (reference sequence). V was shortened by 5 bases and J by 7 bases, with 12 bases between the two germline ends. This CDR3 spans 12 amino acids. CDR3 in amino acids: CSAQDSPQPQHF. The CDR3 DNA is TGCAGTGCTCAGGACAGTCCCCAGCCCCAGCATTTT.

The chain is built from TRBV18 and TRBJ1-1, with D uncertain. V was cut by 3 bases and J by 1 base, with 12 bases left in between. The germline gives CDR1 KGHSH, CDR2 LQKENI. This CDR3 is built from 15 residues. The CDR3 here is CASSPRKTGNTEAFF. The CDR3 DNA follows: TGTGCCAGCTCACCCCGTAAGACGGGGAACACTGAAGCTTTCTTT.

The gene calls are TRBV3-1 and TRBJ2-3; 10 bases fit TRBD2. There are 17 residues in the CDR3. V shed 1 base and J 6 bases; nucleotides not matched to a gene: 10. Germline V lookup: CDR1 LGHDT, CDR2 YNNKEL (reference sequence). The CDR3 coding sequence is TGTGCCAGCAGCCAAGTCCCTTCTAGCGGGGGCGAGGATACGCAGTATTTT. This sequence encodes CASSQVPSSGGEDTQYF.

There are a few counts of this clonotype. The rearrangement uses TRBV12-3 or TRBV12-4 and TRBJ2-3, with TRBD1 identical over 7 bases. With V trimmed by 3 bases and J by 11 bases, 8 bases remained unmatched. CDR3 length: 13 amino acids. The CDR3: CASSFPGTVGQYF. The CDR3 bases are TGTGCCAGCAGTTTCCCCGGGACAGTTGGGCAGTATTTT.

In its sample, this clonotype was seen a few times. The chain joins TRBV28 to TRBJ2-1; D could derive from TRBD1 or TRBD2 (5 bases each). The CDR3 extends over 15 amino acids. CDR1 is MDHEN, CDR2 SYDVKM, per germline. Trimming stripped 7 bases from V and 0 bases from J, with 13 bases between. CDR3 sequence reads: CASTGGGSSYNEQFF. The CDR3 coding sequence is TGTGCCAGCACTGGGGGTGGGAGCTCCTACAATGAGCAGTTCTTC.

At least ten counts were recorded for this clonotype. The V and J genes are TRBV20-1 and TRBJ2-1; 8 positions agree with TRBD1. After removal of 0 bases from V and 2 bases from J, the junction contained 3 bases not matched to a gene. CDR3 length: 15 residues. Germline CDR1 is DFQATT and CDR2 is SNEGSKA (reference sequence). CDR3: CSARDPGQAYNEQFF. For the CDR3, the DNA is TGCAGTGCTAGAGATCCGGGACAGGCCTACAATGAGCAGTTCTTC.

The chain combines TRBV5-6 with TRBJ1-2, with D hard to call. Trimming removed 0 bases at V and 3 bases at J, with 15 bases between. Germline V gives CDR1 SGHDT, CDR2 YYEEEE. The CDR3 totals 16 residues. CDR3 amino acids: CASSLVPNQWDYGYTF. In DNA, the CDR3 is TGTGCCAGCAGCTTGGTACCAAACCAATGGGACTATGGCTACACCTTC. The variable domain in full, with the rest retrieved from reference TRBV5-6 and TRBJ1-2, is DAGVTQSPTHLIKTRGQQVTLRCSPKSGHDTVSWYQQALGQGPQFIFQYYEEEERQRGNFPDRFSGHQFPNYSSELNVNALLLGDSALYLCASSLVPNQWDYGYTFGSGTRLTVV.

At least ten counts were recorded for this clonotype. The genes are TRBV29-1 and TRBJ1-1; tentatively, D is TRBD1 (6 bases). The CDR3 spans 14 residues. Germline V gives CDR1 SQVTM, CDR2 ANQGSEA. The V gene lost 8 bases and the J gene lost 3 bases, with 19 bases spanning the gap. The CDR3 region has the DNA TGCAGCTCTATGGCGGGGGGCGCCGACACTGAAGCTTTCTTT. Its protein is CSSMAGGADTEAFF.

In its sample, this clonotype was seen many times. The V gene is TRBV28, the J gene TRBJ2-1; no clear D. The CDR3 contains 16 residues. V dropped 3 bases and J dropped 1 base, with 13 bases sitting between them. The germline gives CDR1 MDHEN, CDR2 SYDVKM. The CDR3 DNA is TGTGCCAGCAGTTTTAGTAGGGCACAGTCCTACAATGAGCAGTTCTTC. Translating gives CASSFSRAQSYNEQFF. The full variable domain, rest sourced from reference TRBV28 and TRBJ2-1, is DVKVTQSSRYLVKRTGEKVFLECVQDMDHENMFWYRQDPGLGLRLIYFSYDVKMKEKGDIPEGYSVSREKKERFSLILESASTNQTSMYLCASSFSRAQSYNEQFFGPGTRLTVL.

The chain links TRBV7-9 to TRBJ2-7; 8 bases fit TRBD1. J was trimmed by 4 bases and V by 5 bases; bases with no gene match: 10. Germline V lookup: CDR1 SEHNR, CDR2 FQNEAQ (reference sequence). The CDR3 consists of 15 residues. The CDR3 region is CASSEGAGGPYEQYF. The CDR3 DNA follows: TGTGCCAGCAGCGAAGGGGCAGGGGGCCCGTACGAGCAGTACTTC.

This clonotype was observed a few times. This chain uses TRBV6-2 or TRBV6-3 with TRBJ1-1; D may be TRBD1 (5 bases). Per the germline V gene, CDR1 is MNHEY and CDR2 is SVGEGT. The CDR3 extends over 12 amino acids. The V and J ends lost 5 bases and 7 bases respectively, with 11 bases between them. The CDR3 region has the DNA TGTGCCAGCAGTAGACGCACAGGTGAAGCTTTCTTT. Its protein product is CASSRRTGEAFF.

The chain is built from TRBV27 and TRBJ2-3; D gene ambiguous. Between the trimmed V and J ends, which lost 3 bases and 0 bases, there was a span of 10 bases. CDR1 and CDR2 (germline): MNHEY, SMNVEV (reference sequence). The CDR3 extends over 15 amino acids. This CDR3 is CASSFLASSTDTQYF. The CDR3 DNA reads as TGTGCCAGCAGTTTTCTTGCGTCTAGCACAGATACGCAGTATTTT.

The rearrangement joins TRBV2 to TRBJ2-2; TRBD1 is a possible D gene (6 bases). Trimming shortened V by 3 bases and J by 6 bases, and 17 bases separated the two germline ends. The CDR3 is 16 amino acids. The germline CDR1 and CDR2 sequences are SNHLY and FYNNEI. The CDR3 sequence: CASSEFRGSGSGELFF. CDR3 in DNA: TGTGCCAGCAGTGAGTTCAGGGGCTCGGGGTCCGGGGAGCTGTTTTTT.

This clonotype was picked up a small number of times. This chain joins TRBV6-2 or TRBV6-3 and TRBJ1-1; D might be TRBD1 (6 bases). CDR1 and CDR2 from the germline V gene are MNHEY and SVGEGT. The CDR3 consists of 16 residues. Trimming removed 3 bases from V and 11 bases from J, with 25 bases in between. For the CDR3, the DNA is TGTGCCAGCAGTTATCCGGCCCCAGGGGACCTTGAGGAGGCTTTCTTT. This translates into CASSYPAPGDLEEAFF.

This clonotype was recorded many times. V is TRBV29-1 and J is TRBJ2-5, with TRBD1 identical over 11 bases. The CDR3 covers 13 residues. CDR1 is SQVTM, CDR2 ANQGSEA, per germline. Trimming took 6 bases from V and 6 from J; bases not matched to a gene: 6. In DNA form, the CDR3 reads TGCAGCGTGAGGACAGGGGGCGGGCAGACCCAGTACTTC. Translating it yields CSVRTGGGQTQYF.

This clonotype was observed a handful of times. The rearrangement joins TRBV7-2 to TRBJ2-3; no definite D call. The germline gives CDR1 SGHTA, CDR2 FQGNSA. Trimming cost V 6 bases and J 4 bases, with 14 bases left between them. CDR3 size: 14 residues. CDR3 in DNA: TGTGCCAGCAGGTCCGACGCGGACCCAGATACGCAGTATTTT. Translated, it gives CASRSDADPDTQYF.

The V and J genes are TRBV25-1 and TRBJ2-3; 9 bases align to TRBD2. CDR3 length: 16 residues. Germline CDR1 MGHDK, CDR2 SYGVNS. V trimming: 4 bases; J trimming: 3 bases; junction bases outside the gene matches: 8. CDR3 nucleotide sequence: TGTGCCAGCAGTGCCTCATTAGCGGGAGCAACAGATACGCAGTATTTT. Its protein product is CASSASLAGATDTQYF.

Many counts were recorded for this clonotype. In DNA, the CDR3 is TGTGCCAGCAGCTTAATGCCGGACACAGATACGCAGTATTTT. It yields the protein CASSLMPDTDTQYF. The rearrangement links TRBV7-2 to TRBJ2-3, with D unclear. Germline lookup yields CDR1 SGHTA and CDR2 FQGNSA. The CDR3 is 14 amino acids. V shed 2 bases and J shed 2 bases, with 8 bases lying between them.

This clonotype was found a few times. This chain connects TRBV6-5 to TRBJ2-7, with unresolved D. V was shortened by 5 bases and J by 1 base, with 15 bases between the two germline ends. The germline CDR1 and CDR2 sequences are MNHEY and SVGAGI. This CDR3 is built from 15 residues. This CDR3 is CASSRPLGRSYEQYF. In DNA, the CDR3 is TGTGCCAGCAGTCGCCCCCTCGGCAGATCCTACGAGCAGTACTTC.

This clonotype was picked up a small number of times. Here the CDR3 omits its conserved ending phenylalanine or tryptophan, so a read error is the likely source. No DNA is shown, since the ends of the CDR3 on it are uncertain; the CDR3 is the one TCRdb lists. The V gene is TRBV7-2, the J gene TRBJ2-7; the table's D call, TRBD2, has no DNA check behind it. The germline CDR1 and CDR2 sequences are SGHTA and FQGNSA. The CDR3 is made up of 15 amino acids, end residues included. CDR3 in amino acids: CASSSDREIILAGEC.

This clonotype was seen many times. The chain uses TRBV3-1 and TRBJ2-2; 8 bases align to TRBD1. V lost 5 bases to trimming and J lost 6 bases; unmatched junction nucleotides: 14. Germline-derived CDR1 and CDR2 are LGHDT and YNNKEL (reference sequence). The CDR3 is made up of 17 amino acids. For the CDR3, the DNA is TGTGCCAGCAGCTCATTCCCTCAGGGGGCCGGGTCCGGGGAGCTGTTTTTT. It specifies CASSSFPQGAGSGELFF.

V is TRBV27 and J is TRBJ2-7; no firm D call. V was clipped by 7 bases and J by 0 bases, with 10 bases between them. The CDR3 consists of 13 residues. Germline V gives CDR1 MNHEY, CDR2 SMNVEV (reference sequence). The CDR3 nucleotides are TGTGCCAGCACCCGACCCGACTCCTACGAGCAGTACTTC. Amino acid sequence: CASTRPDSYEQYF.

This clonotype was observed a handful of times. V is TRBV20-1 and J is TRBJ2-7; tentatively, D is TRBD2 (5 bases). This CDR3 contains 14 residues. Trimming took off 3 bases at V and 2 bases at J, with 14 bases between the two ends. CDR1 and CDR2 (germline): DFQATT, SNEGSKA (reference sequence). CDR3 sequence reads: CSARILAQAYEQYF. DNA for the CDR3: TGCAGTGCTAGGATCCTAGCTCAAGCCTACGAGCAGTACTTC.

This clonotype has a handful of counts. The gene calls are TRBV6-2 or TRBV6-3 and TRBJ2-3, with D possibly TRBD2 on 7 matching bases. The CDR3 runs 18 residues. V lost 4 bases and J lost 1, with 21 bases in between. The V gene's germline CDR1 is MNHEY and CDR2 SVGEGT. For the CDR3, the DNA is TGTGCCAGCAGTTTTGTTGTCAACCGCGGGGGCGGCACAGATACGCAGTATTTT. Protein sequence: CASSFVVNRGGGTDTQYF.

This clonotype was recorded a few times. The chain is built from TRBV19 and TRBJ2-6; perhaps TRBD2 as D (5 bases). Germline CDR1 and CDR2: LNHDA and SQIVND (reference sequence). CDR3 size: 14 residues. V was pared by 6 bases and J by 2 bases, with 8 bases between. The CDR3 region is CASRAVAGANVLTF. The CDR3, as DNA: TGTGCCAGTAGAGCGGTCGCTGGGGCCAACGTCCTGACTTTC. Looking up the rest from reference TRBV19 and TRBJ2-6 gives the full variable domain: DGGITQSPKYLFRKEGQNVTLSCEQNLNHDAMYWYRQDPGQGLRLIYYSQIVNDFQKGDIAEGYSVSREKKESFPLTVTSAQKNPTAFYLCASRAVAGANVLTFGAGSRLTVL.